The 26 T cell receptor beta chains presented below share a single source sample, sequenced in a study of blood T cell repertoires in COVID-19. Sequenced by immunoSEQ multiplex PCR; TCRdb stores in-frame clones only, minus some. The sample shows under 200,000 clones, 86% of them seen only once. Sequences were obtained from PBMCs or T cells enriched from blood (not recorded which). The receptor source for this set is a middle-aged man with acute COVID-19.

The chain couples TRBV27 to TRBJ1-1; D remains ambiguous. Germline CDR1 and CDR2: MNHEY and SMNVEV (reference sequence). CDR3 size: 19 residues. V was pared by 6 bases and J by 1 base, with 27 bases between. The CDR3 nucleotides are TGTGCCAGCAGACCGGCCGCCTTTGGACTACGCCGGGGGAACACTGAAGCTTTCTTT. It specifies CASRPAAFGLRRGNTEAFF.

The chain couples TRBV25-1 to TRBJ2-7; 8 nucleotides agree with TRBD1. The V gene end was trimmed by 7 bases and the J gene end by 1 base; junction bases not matched to a gene: 9. The length of the CDR3 is 15 residues. Germline V gene sequence: CDR1 MGHDK, CDR2 SYGVNS. The CDR3 reads CASTRQGPLSYEQYF. The CDR3 DNA follows: TGTGCCAGCACGCGACAGGGGCCACTTTCCTACGAGCAGTACTTC.

The CDR3, as DNA: TGTGCCAGCAGCGCCCAGCCGGGACTAGCAACAGATACGCAGTATTTT. Residues: CASSAQPGLATDTQYF. The chain recombines TRBV9 with TRBJ2-3; 9 nucleotides line up with TRBD2. Germline V gene sequence: CDR1 SGDLS, CDR2 YYNGEE. The CDR3 runs to 16 residues. With 3 bases clipped from V and 3 bases from J, the junction kept 8 bases outside the gene matches.

The J gene is TRBJ1-4, the V gene TRBV6-5; no reliable D call. Trimming took 5 bases from V and 4 from J, leaving 8 bases between them. The CDR3 consists of 13 residues. CDR1 MNHEY and CDR2 SVGAGI come from the germline V gene. The CDR3 region is CASSKTYNEKLFF. The CDR3 region has the DNA TGTGCCAGCAGTAAAACCTATAATGAAAAACTGTTTTTT.

CDR3 in amino acids: CASSPRLTAQNTEAFF. CDR3 DNA: TGTGCCAGCTCACCACGACTGACAGCCCAGAACACTGAAGCTTTCTTT. The genes are TRBV18 and TRBJ1-1; D might be TRBD1 (5 bases). The CDR3 length is 16 residues. The germline gives CDR1 KGHSH, CDR2 LQKENI. Trimming left V 1 base short and J 1 base short, with 13 bases between.

The V call is TRBV27, the J call TRBJ2-6; D unclear. V was pared by 8 bases and J by 0 bases, with 11 bases between. The CDR3 sequence is 15 residues long. In germline, CDR1 is MNHEY, CDR2 SMNVEV (reference sequence). In nucleotides, the CDR3 is TGTGCCAGCTCCTCCTCGGGCTCTGGGGCCAACGTCCTGACTTTC. Protein: CASSSSGSGANVLTF.

The gene calls are TRBV5-1 and TRBJ2-7; 11 positions match TRBD2. This CDR3 is built from 17 residues. CDR1 is SGHRS and CDR2 is YFSETQ in the germline V gene. The trim removed 1 base at V and 0 bases at J, leaving 6 bases unmatched. The CDR3 DNA reads as TGCGCCAGCAGCTTGAACCGACTAGCGGGGCCCTCCTACGAGCAGTACTTC. Protein: CASSLNRLAGPSYEQYF.

V is TRBV27 and J is TRBJ2-5, with 8 bases that match TRBD2. J lost 5 bases, V lost 4 bases, and 6 bases had no gene match. The CDR3 covers 14 residues. CDR1 MNHEY and CDR2 SMNVEV come from the germline V gene (reference sequence). For the CDR3, the DNA is TGTGCCAGCAGTTCCGGGACTAGAATCGAGACCCAGTACTTC. Encoded protein: CASSSGTRIETQYF.

On this clone itself: The junction differs from germline at one of its ends, possibly a read error. The V call is TRBV9, the J call TRBJ2-5, with 10 bases matching TRBD2. Per the germline V gene, CDR1 is SGDLS and CDR2 is YYNGEE. This CDR3 is built from 13 residues. CDR3 in amino acids: CASSVAEREGRDF. As DNA, the CDR3 is TGTGCCAGCAGCGTAGCAGAGCGGGAGGGCCGTGACTTC.

The chain uses TRBV13 and TRBJ1-4; a possible D gene is TRBD1 (6 bases). Germline CDR1 PRHDT, CDR2 FYEKMQ (reference sequence). This CDR3 spans 14 amino acids. V was pared by 0 bases and J by 7 bases, with 9 bases between. For the CDR3, the DNA is TGTGCCAGCAGCTTAGGGCAGGGGACTGAAAAACTGTTTTTT. The encoded protein is CASSLGQGTEKLFF.

The chain has TRBV6-1 and TRBJ1-5, with 12 bases that match TRBD1. The V gene's germline CDR1 is MNHNS and CDR2 SASEGT. J gave up 7 bases and V 3 bases, and 1 base lay outside the gene matches. The CDR3 sequence is 14 residues long. CDR3: CASSEGQGAQPQHF. The CDR3 DNA reads TGTGCCAGCAGTGAGGGACAGGGGGCCCAGCCCCAGCATTTT.

The chain employs TRBV19 and TRBJ2-6; D gene uncertain. Trimming stripped 10 bases from V and 0 bases from J, with 13 bases between. Per the germline V gene, CDR1 is LNHDA and CDR2 is SQIVND (reference sequence). This CDR3 is 15 amino acids long. The CDR3 DNA reads TGTGCCACGAAACGGAGCCCCTCTGGGGCCAACGTCCTGACTTTC. Encoded protein: CATKRSPSGANVLTF.

The chain links TRBV9 to TRBJ2-5; 7 nucleotides agree with TRBD1. The CDR3 spans 16 residues. Unmatched junction bases numbered 14, after V lost 0 bases and J lost 9 bases. CDR1 and CDR2 from the germline V gene are SGDLS and YYNGEE. The DNA of the CDR3 is TGTGCCAGCAGCGTAGAAGGGGGACAGCCCTCTCGTCCCCAGTACTTC. Translation: CASSVEGGQPSRPQYF.

This chain joins TRBV28 and TRBJ2-3, with 7 positions matching TRBD2. The CDR3 is made up of 21 amino acids. Germline CDR1 MDHEN, CDR2 SYDVKM. Trimming cost V 6 bases and J 2 bases; bases outside gene matches: 26. CDR3 residues: CASSPPGRRGSNGGLTDTQYF. CDR3 DNA sequence: TGTGCCAGCAGCCCCCCGGGCAGGCGCGGGAGTAACGGAGGGCTCACAGATACGCAGTATTTT.

This clone showed up just a few times. Other DNA sequences in the sample encode the same CDR3. This sequence joins TRBV5-1 and TRBJ1-4; 9 bases match TRBD1. The CDR3 covers 14 residues. With 4 bases clipped from V and 7 bases from J, the junction kept 5 bases outside the gene matches. Germline CDR1 SGHRS, CDR2 YFSETQ. Here the CDR3 reads CASSPGQGGEKLFF. The CDR3 DNA reads as TGCGCCAGCAGCCCGGGACAGGGAGGTGAAAAACTGTTTTTT.

This clone appeared many times. This sequence joins TRBV7-2 and TRBJ2-7; possible D gene TRBD2, 5 bases. The CDR3 consists of 17 residues. V gave up 2 bases and J gave up 3 bases, with 20 bases separating them. The V gene's germline CDR1 is SGHTA and CDR2 FQGNSA. Here the CDR3 DNA reads TGTGCCAGCAGCTTATTAGGTAGCGCCCACAAAATCTACGAGCAGTACTTC. Protein sequence: CASSLLGSAHKIYEQYF.

The gene calls are TRBV6-2 or TRBV6-3 and TRBJ2-3; unclear D gene. V was trimmed by 4 bases and J by 3 bases, leaving 11 bases between them. The germline CDR1 and CDR2 sequences are MNHEY and SVGEGT. This CDR3 has 14 residues. CDR3 residues: CASSWVLGTDTQYF. In DNA, the CDR3 is TGTGCCAGCAGTTGGGTGCTAGGTACAGATACGCAGTATTTT.

This clone has only one observation. This chain links TRBV3-1 (or the pseudogene TRBV3-2) with TRBJ2-7; 8 bases are a match to TRBD2. V dropped 0 bases and J dropped 5; count of bases not matched to a gene: 6. The V gene's germline CDR1 is LGHDT and CDR2 YNNKEL (reference sequence). The CDR3 loop spans 15 amino acids. The CDR3, as DNA: TGTGCCAGCAGCCAAGATTTGCCGGGAGGGGACGAGCAGTACTTC. It specifies CASSQDLPGGDEQYF.

The chain joins TRBV5-4 to TRBJ2-5; maybe TRBD1 (5 bases). CDR1 is SGHNT, CDR2 YYREEE, per germline (reference sequence). The CDR3 has 16 amino acids. V was cut by 3 bases and J by 7 bases, with 22 bases left in between. CDR3 in DNA: TGTGCCAGCAGCTGGGAAGGGGCCACAGTTTCCGTGACCCAGTACTTC. Protein sequence: CASSWEGATVSVTQYF.

This chain joins TRBV3-1 (or the pseudogene TRBV3-2) and TRBJ2-7; 9 nucleotides agree with TRBD2. CDR3 length: 15 residues. Per the germline V gene, CDR1 is LGHDT and CDR2 is YNNKEL (reference sequence). Trimming at V came to 1 base and at J to 2 bases, leaving 3 bases not matched to a gene. CDR3 coding DNA: TGTGCCAGCAGCCAAGGTTTAGCGGGAGCCTACGAGCAGTACTTC. Residues: CASSQGLAGAYEQYF.

The chain combines TRBV5-1 with TRBJ2-1, with 15 positions matching TRBD2. The CDR3 is 15 residues long. Looked up from germline, CDR1 is SGHRS and CDR2 is YFSETQ. V shed 4 bases and J 10 bases; nucleotides not matched to a gene: 6. The CDR3 nucleotides are TGCGCCAGCAGCCAAGGGACTAGCGGGGGGCTGGAGCAGTTCTTC. Protein sequence: CASSQGTSGGLEQFF.

The rearrangement joins TRBV19 to TRBJ2-3; TRBD2 agrees at 12 bases. Losses at the gene ends were 8 bases for V and 2 bases for J; bases not matched to a gene: 14. Germline values: CDR1 LNHDA, CDR2 SQIVND (reference sequence). The CDR3 totals 18 residues. The CDR3: CASATGRLAGGFTDTQYF. CDR3 DNA: TGTGCCAGTGCGACAGGTCGGCTAGCGGGAGGGTTCACAGATACGCAGTATTTT.

This sequence joins TRBV6-5 and TRBJ1-5; D is ambiguous. CDR3 length: 15 residues. Germline CDR1 reads MNHEY; CDR2 reads SVGAGI. V was shortened by 7 bases and J by 4 bases, with 17 bases between the two germline ends. DNA for the CDR3: TGTGCCAGCACCGGAGAGGAAACCAGAAATCAGCCCCAGCATTTT. Its protein product is CASTGEETRNQPQHF.

The chain links TRBV6-5 to TRBJ2-3; TRBD2 matches 7 bases. The CDR3 is made up of 15 amino acids. Germline loops: CDR1 MNHEY, CDR2 SVGAGI. Germline trimming cut 4 bases from V and 6 bases from J; bases unmatched to any gene: 10. The CDR3 DNA follows: TGTGCCAGCAGTTTCGTAGCGGGTCTTTCGGATACGCAGTATTTT. It translates to CASSFVAGLSDTQYF.

The rearrangement uses TRBV14 and TRBJ1-1; D is undetermined. CDR3 length equals 17 residues. The V end was cut by 2 bases, the J end by 4 bases, with 20 bases between. CDR1 is SGHDN and CDR2 is FVKESK in the germline V gene. CDR3 loop: CASSQQGGNFGSTEAFF. In DNA, the CDR3 is TGTGCCAGCAGCCAACAAGGAGGGAACTTCGGGAGCACTGAAGCTTTCTTT.

The chain couples TRBV28 to TRBJ1-1, with 7 bases that match TRBD1. The CDR3 has 16 residues. V gave up 5 bases and J gave up 2 bases; unmatched junction bases: 11. Germline values: CDR1 MDHEN, CDR2 SYDVKM. The CDR3 region is CASSLGTVGQNTEAFF. In DNA, the CDR3 is TGTGCCAGCAGTCTAGGGACAGTGGGGCAAAACACTGAAGCTTTCTTT.